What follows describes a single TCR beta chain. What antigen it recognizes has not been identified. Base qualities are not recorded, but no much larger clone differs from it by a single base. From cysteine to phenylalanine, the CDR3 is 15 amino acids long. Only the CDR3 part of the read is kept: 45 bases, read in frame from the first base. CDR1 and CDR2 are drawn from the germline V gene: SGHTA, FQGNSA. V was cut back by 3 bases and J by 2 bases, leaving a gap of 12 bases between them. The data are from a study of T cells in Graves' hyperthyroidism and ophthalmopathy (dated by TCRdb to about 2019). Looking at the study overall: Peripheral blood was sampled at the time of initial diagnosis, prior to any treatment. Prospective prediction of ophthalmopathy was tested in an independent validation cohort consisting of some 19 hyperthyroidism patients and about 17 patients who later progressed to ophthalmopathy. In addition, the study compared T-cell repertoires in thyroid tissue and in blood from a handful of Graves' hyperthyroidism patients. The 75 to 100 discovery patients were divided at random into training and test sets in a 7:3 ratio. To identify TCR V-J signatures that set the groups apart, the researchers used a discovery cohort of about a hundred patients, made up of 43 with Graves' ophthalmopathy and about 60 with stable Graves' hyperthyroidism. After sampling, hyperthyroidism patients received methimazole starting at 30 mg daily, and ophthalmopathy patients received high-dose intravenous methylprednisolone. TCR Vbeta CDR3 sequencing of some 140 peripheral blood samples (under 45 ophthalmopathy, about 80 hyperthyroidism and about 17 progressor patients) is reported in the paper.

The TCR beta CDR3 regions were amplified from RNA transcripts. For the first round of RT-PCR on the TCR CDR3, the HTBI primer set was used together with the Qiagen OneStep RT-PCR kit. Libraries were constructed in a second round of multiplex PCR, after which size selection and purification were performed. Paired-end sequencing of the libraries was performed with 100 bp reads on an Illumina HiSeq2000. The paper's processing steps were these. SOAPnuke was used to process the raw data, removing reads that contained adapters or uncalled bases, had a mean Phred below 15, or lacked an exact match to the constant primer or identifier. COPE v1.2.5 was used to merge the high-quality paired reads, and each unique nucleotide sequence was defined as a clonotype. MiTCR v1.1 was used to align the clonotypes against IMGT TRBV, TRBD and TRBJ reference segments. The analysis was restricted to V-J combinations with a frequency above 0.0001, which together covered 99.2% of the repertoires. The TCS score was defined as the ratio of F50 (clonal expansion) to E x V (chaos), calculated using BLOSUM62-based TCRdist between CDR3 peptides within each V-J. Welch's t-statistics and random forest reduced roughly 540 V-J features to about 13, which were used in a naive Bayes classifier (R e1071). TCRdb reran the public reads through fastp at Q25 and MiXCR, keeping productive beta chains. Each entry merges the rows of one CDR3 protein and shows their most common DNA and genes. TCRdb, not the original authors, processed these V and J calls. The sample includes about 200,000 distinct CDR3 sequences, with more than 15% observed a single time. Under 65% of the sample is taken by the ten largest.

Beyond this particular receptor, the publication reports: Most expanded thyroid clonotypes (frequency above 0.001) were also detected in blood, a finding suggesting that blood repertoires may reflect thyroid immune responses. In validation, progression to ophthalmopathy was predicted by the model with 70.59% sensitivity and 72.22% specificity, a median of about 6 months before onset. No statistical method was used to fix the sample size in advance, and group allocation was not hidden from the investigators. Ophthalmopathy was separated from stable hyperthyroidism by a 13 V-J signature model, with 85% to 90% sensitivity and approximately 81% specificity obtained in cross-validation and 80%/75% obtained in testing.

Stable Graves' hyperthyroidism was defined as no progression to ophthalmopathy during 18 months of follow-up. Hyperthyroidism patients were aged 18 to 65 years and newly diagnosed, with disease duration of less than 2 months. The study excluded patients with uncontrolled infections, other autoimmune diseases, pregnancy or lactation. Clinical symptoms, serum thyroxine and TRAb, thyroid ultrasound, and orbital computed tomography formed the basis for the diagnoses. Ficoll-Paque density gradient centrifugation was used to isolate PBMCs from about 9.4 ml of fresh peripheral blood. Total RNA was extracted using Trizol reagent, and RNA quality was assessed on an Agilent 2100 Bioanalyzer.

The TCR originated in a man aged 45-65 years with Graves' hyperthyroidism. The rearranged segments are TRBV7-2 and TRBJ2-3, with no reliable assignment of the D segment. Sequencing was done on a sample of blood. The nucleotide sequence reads TGTGCCAGCAGCTTGGACCATTCCACCACAGATACGCAGTATTTT. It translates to CASSLDHSTTDTQYF. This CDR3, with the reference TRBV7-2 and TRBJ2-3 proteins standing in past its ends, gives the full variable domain GAGVSQSPSNKVTEKGKDVELRCDPISGHTALYWYRQSLGQGLEFLIYFQGNSAPDKSGLPSDRFSAERTGGSVSTLTIQRTQQEDSAVYLCASSLDHSTTDTQYFGPGTRLTVL.